The rows below give T cell receptor beta chains drawn from one sample of a study of cytomegalovirus exposure and HLA in healthy donors. The protocol was immunoSEQ multiplex PCR, while the TCRdb copy is restricted to in-frame clones and leaves out a portion. The sample consists of fewer than 350,000 clones, approximately 90% of them appearing once. Sequencing was performed on PBMCs. These receptors all come from a woman aged 18-35 years in good health and CMV-seronegative. Each CDR3 is given with its conserved first and last residue. The order of the fields is clone size, J gene, V gene, D gene, CDR3 protein, CDR3 DNA. The D gene is left open where the match is weak. Expanded clones are given a class, and other clones once, few, many or no size at all.

size: once
J: TRBJ2-2
V: TRBV7-8
D: -
CDR3: CASSDSYLSGELFF
DNA: TGTGCCAGCAGCGACAGCTATCTCTCCGGGGAGCTGTTTTTT

size: -
J: TRBJ1-4
V: TRBV10-3
D: -
CDR3: CAIGGELGEKLFF
DNA: TGTGCCATCGGAGGAGAACTCGGTGAAAAACTGTTTTTT

size: -
J: TRBJ2-1
V: TRBV11-2
D: -
CDR3: CASSLEGDEQFF
DNA: TGTGCCAGCAGCTTAGAGGGCGATGAGCAGTTCTTC

size: -
J: TRBJ1-6
V: TRBV9
D: -
CDR3: CASSVGTENIGNSPLHF
DNA: TGTGCCAGCAGCGTAGGAACAGAAAACATCGGTAATTCACCCCTCCACTTT

size: few
J: TRBJ2-3
V: TRBV5-6
D: TRBD2
CDR3: CASGLAGDTQYF
DNA: TGTGCCAGCGGGTTAGCGGGAGATACGCAGTATTTT

size: -
J: TRBJ1-5
V: TRBV21-1
D: -
CDR3: CASSKGDRPNQPQHF
DNA: TGTGCCAGCAGCAAAGGGGACAGGCCGAATCAGCCCCAGCATTTT

size: -
J: TRBJ1-4
V: TRBV7-2
D: -
CDR3: CASSLVRGEKLFF
DNA: TGTGCCAGCAGCTTAGTGCGGGGTGAAAAACTGTTTTTT

size: -
J: TRBJ2-7
V: TRBV7-3
D: TRBD2
CDR3: CASTPPGLAVYEQYF
DNA: TGTGCCAGCACTCCTCCGGGACTAGCGGTTTACGAGCAGTACTTC

size: -
J: TRBJ2-1
V: TRBV1
D: -
CDR3: CTSSQDMCPPSLLNEQFF
DNA: TGCACCAGCAGCCAAGATATGTGTCCGCCCTCGTTACTAAATGAGCAGTTCTTC

size: -
J: TRBJ2-7
V: TRBV9
D: -
CDR3: CASSGSSYEQYF
DNA: TGTGCCAGCAGCGGGAGCTCCTACGAGCAGTACTTC

size: once
J: TRBJ2-7
V: TRBV2
D: TRBD1
CDR3: CASSGQTSLEQYF
DNA: TGTGCCAGTTCGGGACAGACGAGCCTGGAGCAGTACTTC

size: -
J: TRBJ2-5
V: TRBV30
D: TRBD1
CDR3: CAWSGQGQTQYF
DNA: TGTGCCTGGAGTGGACAGGGACAGACCCAGTACTTC

size: few
J: TRBJ1-2
V: TRBV7-2
D: -
CDR3: CASSLPAGAVSYTF
DNA: TGTGCCAGCAGCCTCCCCGCAGGGGCGGTGAGCTACACCTTC

size: few
J: TRBJ2-7
V: TRBV6-1
D: TRBD2
CDR3: CASSEPEGGGLELYPYEQYF
DNA: TGTGCCAGCAGTGAGCCGGAGGGCGGGGGACTAGAGCTTTATCCCTACGAGCAGTACTTC